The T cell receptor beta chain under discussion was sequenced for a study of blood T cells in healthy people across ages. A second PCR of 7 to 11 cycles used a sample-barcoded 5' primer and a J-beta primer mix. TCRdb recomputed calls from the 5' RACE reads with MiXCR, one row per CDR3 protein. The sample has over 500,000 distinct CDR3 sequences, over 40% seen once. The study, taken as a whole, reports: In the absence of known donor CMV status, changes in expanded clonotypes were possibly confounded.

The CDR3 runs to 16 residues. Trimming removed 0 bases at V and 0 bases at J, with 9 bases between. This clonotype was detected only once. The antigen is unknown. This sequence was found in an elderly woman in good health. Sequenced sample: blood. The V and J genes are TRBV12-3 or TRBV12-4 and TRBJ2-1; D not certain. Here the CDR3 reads CASSLALWSSYNEQFF. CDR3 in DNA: TGTGCCAGCAGTTTAGCGCTTTGGAGCTCCTACAATGAGCAGTTCTTC.